The 30 T cell receptor beta chains below were found in one sample sequenced in a study of cytomegalovirus exposure and HLA in healthy donors. The PCR employed 60 Vbeta primers together with 13 Jbeta primers. The assay was immunoSEQ multiplex PCR, and TCRdb's table has in-frame clones only and misses some. The sample shows approximately 110,000 clones, 80% to 90% of them seen only once. Sequencing input: PBMCs. These receptors all stem from a woman in her 30s in good health and CMV-seronegative.

The chain combines TRBV5-4 with TRBJ2-3; unclear D gene. Germline lookup yields CDR1 SGHNT and CDR2 YYREEE (reference sequence). V lost 4 bases to trimming and J lost 0 bases, with 3 bases between them. This CDR3 is 12 amino acids long. CDR3 nucleotide sequence: TGTGCCAGCAGCATAAGCACAGATACGCAGTATTTT. The encoded protein is CASSISTDTQYF.

The rearrangement joins TRBV21-1 to TRBJ2-2; TRBD1 reflects the table's D call only, with no check against the DNA. TRBV21-1 is described as a pseudogene. This CDR3 is built from 21 residues. CDR3 loop: CASSTWTGRIHFDPNTGELFF. The DNA of the CDR3 is TGTGCCAGCAGCACTTGGACAGGCAGGATACATTTTGACCCGAACACCGGGGAGCTGTTTTTT.

V and J are TRBV11-3 and TRBJ2-2, with TRBD1 matching over 7 bases. This CDR3 spans 15 amino acids. V was pared by 1 base and J by 7 bases, with 6 bases of the junction left unmatched. In germline, CDR1 is SGHNT, CDR2 YENEEA. The CDR3: CASSLGDRFGGELFF. CDR3 coding DNA: TGTGCCAGCAGCTTAGGGGACAGATTTGGCGGGGAGCTGTTTTTT.

This clone was seen only a few times. The chain combines TRBV11-2 with TRBJ2-7, with D possibly being TRBD2 (7 bases). The CDR3 covers 16 residues. V was clipped by 1 base and J by 3 bases, with 16 bases between them. Germline V gene data show CDR1 as SGHAT and CDR2 as FQNNGV. CDR3 protein: CASSLGGGPSDYEQYF. In DNA, the CDR3 is TGTGCCAGCAGCTTAGGGGGGGGGCCAAGCGACTACGAGCAGTACTTC.

The V gene is TRBV30, the J gene TRBJ1-2; TRBD1 aligns across 8 bases. The CDR3 sequence is 13 residues long. Trimming at V came to 3 bases and at J to 5 bases, leaving 5 bases not matched to a gene. Germline V gene data show CDR1 as GTSNPN and CDR2 as SVGIG (reference sequence). CDR3 amino acids: CAWRSGQGYGYTF. The DNA for the CDR3 is TGTGCCTGGAGGTCCGGACAGGGTTATGGCTACACCTTC.

This rearrangement joins TRBV27 to TRBJ2-7; 11 bases fit TRBD2. The length of the CDR3 is 14 residues. V shed 4 bases and J 4 bases; nucleotides not matched to a gene: 3. CDR1 and CDR2 (germline): MNHEY, SMNVEV (reference sequence). CDR3 region: CASSWGTSGYEQYF. DNA for the CDR3: TGTGCCAGCAGTTGGGGGACTAGCGGATACGAGCAGTACTTC.

The CDR3 is CASSLGEAYEQYF. CDR3 DNA sequence: TGTGCCAGCAGCTTAGGCGAGGCCTACGAGCAGTACTTC. The rearrangement uses TRBV7-6 and TRBJ2-7; D gene ambiguous. CDR3 length: 13 residues. V gave up 1 base and J gave up 2 bases, with 6 bases separating them. Germline V CDR1 and CDR2: SGHVS, FNYEAQ.

This rearrangement joins TRBV2 to TRBJ1-5, with D perhaps matching TRBD1 (6 bases). V lost 2 bases and J 7 bases, leaving 12 bases between the germline ends. The CDR3 is made up of 14 amino acids. The germline CDR1 and CDR2 sequences are SNHLY and FYNNEI. The CDR3 is CASSETGLGQPQHF. The CDR3 nucleotides read TGTGCCAGCAGTGAAACAGGGCTGGGGCAGCCCCAGCATTTT.

The chain uses TRBV20-1 and TRBJ2-2; D is unresolved. Trimming left V 6 bases short and J 4 bases short, with 6 bases between. Germline CDR1 DFQATT, CDR2 SNEGSKA (reference sequence). The CDR3 is 11 amino acids. Written as DNA, the CDR3 is TGCAGTGCCCCGTCCACCGGGGAGCTGTTTTTT. Translated, it gives CSAPSTGELFF.

The genes are TRBV7-9 and TRBJ2-3; TRBD2 agrees at 13 bases. The CDR3 sequence is 17 residues long. The trim removed 5 bases at V and 6 bases at J, leaving 11 bases unmatched. Per the germline V gene, CDR1 is SEHNR and CDR2 is FQNEAQ (reference sequence). This chain's CDR3 is CASSPAPGLAGWDTQYF. DNA for the CDR3: TGTGCCAGCAGCCCTGCCCCGGGACTAGCGGGGTGGGATACGCAGTATTTT.

This CDR3 reads CAIRGQAGHSPLHF. Here the CDR3 DNA reads TGTGCCATCAGAGGACAGGCCGGTCATTCACCCCTCCACTTT. The J gene is TRBJ1-6, the V gene TRBV10-3; 7 nucleotides match TRBD1. This CDR3 is built from 14 residues. Germline lookup yields CDR1 ENHRY and CDR2 SYGVKD. V trimming: 6 bases; J trimming: 8 bases; junction bases outside the gene matches: 7.

CDR3 amino acids: CASSARRGEGYNSPLHF. DNA for the CDR3: TGTGCCAGCAGCGCCCGCCGGGGGGAGGGTTATAATTCACCCCTCCACTTT. V usage is TRBV9 and J usage is TRBJ1-6; perhaps TRBD1 as D (5 bases). Germline V gene data show CDR1 as SGDLS and CDR2 as YYNGEE. The CDR3 loop spans 17 amino acids. Trimming removed 3 bases from V and 4 bases from J, with 17 bases in between.

The chain employs TRBV7-9 and TRBJ1-2; TRBD1 aligns across 9 bases. Germline CDR1 reads SEHNR; CDR2 reads FQNEAQ (reference sequence). This CDR3 is 16 amino acids long. V lost 5 bases to trimming and J lost 4 bases; unmatched junction nucleotides: 11. This CDR3 reads CASSTGQGYKGYGYTF. The CDR3 bases are TGTGCCAGCAGCACCGGACAGGGGTATAAGGGCTATGGCTACACCTTC.

The chain links TRBV5-4 to TRBJ2-7; D gene ambiguous. The CDR3 is made up of 13 amino acids. V was cut by 1 base and J by 4 bases, with 9 bases left in between. Germline lookup yields CDR1 SGHNT and CDR2 YYREEE (reference sequence). The CDR3 bases are TGTGCCAGCAGCTTGTCCCCTTTGTACGAGCAGTACTTC. As protein: CASSLSPLYEQYF.

This chain uses TRBV6-6 with TRBJ2-3; 10 bases map to TRBD2. Losses at the gene ends were 2 bases for V and 2 bases for J; bases not matched to a gene: 1. Germline-derived CDR1 and CDR2 are MNHNY and SVGAGI (reference sequence). The CDR3 sequence is 15 residues long. The CDR3 loop is CASSYSGGATDTQYF. In DNA, the CDR3 is TGTGCCAGCAGTTACAGCGGGGGGGCCACAGATACGCAGTATTTT.

The chain combines TRBV2 with TRBJ1-2; D not resolved. Trimming cost V 6 bases and J 0 bases, with 11 bases left between them. The CDR3 covers 14 residues. CDR1 is SNHLY and CDR2 is FYNNEI in the germline V gene. CDR3 loop: CASSRQATNYGYTF. The CDR3 DNA sequence: TGTGCCAGCAGCCGGCAGGCCACTAACTATGGCTACACCTTC.

The chain links TRBV7-9 to TRBJ2-3; TRBD2 matches at 9 bases. The CDR3 is 16 amino acids. Germline V CDR1 and CDR2: SEHNR, FQNEAQ (reference sequence). Trimming took 4 bases from V and 3 from J; bases not matched to a gene: 8. The CDR3 DNA is TGTGCCAGCAGCTCAACAGCGGGAGGTCCGACAGATACGCAGTATTTT. Translating it yields CASSSTAGGPTDTQYF.

This clone was seen just once. The chain has TRBV18 and TRBJ1-4, with D unresolved. CDR3 length equals 15 residues. Trimming left V 2 bases short and J 2 bases short, with 9 bases between. Per the germline V gene, CDR1 is KGHSH and CDR2 is LQKENI. CDR3 residues: CASSPRSGTNEKLFF. The CDR3 DNA follows: TGTGCCAGCTCACCAAGGTCGGGGACTAATGAAAAACTGTTTTTT. The full variable domain, rest sourced from reference TRBV18 and TRBJ1-4, is NAGVMQNPRHLVRRRGQEARLRCSPMKGHSHVYWYRQLPEEGLKFMVYLQKENIIDESGMPKERFSAEFPKEGPSILRIQQVVRGDSAAYFCASSPRSGTNEKLFFGSGTQLSVL.

This sequence joins TRBV18 and TRBJ1-5; 8 nucleotides line up with TRBD1. CDR3 length equals 14 residues. CDR1 is KGHSH, CDR2 LQKENI, per germline. V was pared by 3 bases and J by 2 bases, with 0 bases of the junction left unmatched. DNA for the CDR3: TGTGCCAGCTCACCGGGACAGGGCAATCAGCCCCAGCATTTT. Protein: CASSPGQGNQPQHF.

The gene calls are TRBV7-2 and TRBJ1-1; tentatively, D is TRBD1 (6 bases). V was trimmed by 5 bases and J by 6 bases, leaving 13 bases between them. CDR3 length equals 13 residues. Germline CDR1 is SGHTA and CDR2 is FQGNSA. CDR3 loop: CASSLTGLAEAFF. CDR3 nucleotides: TGTGCCAGCAGCCTAACAGGGTTAGCTGAAGCTTTCTTT. The entire variable domain, with the rest obtained from reference TRBV7-2 and TRBJ1-1, is as follows: GAGVSQSPSNKVTEKGKDVELRCDPISGHTALYWYRQSLGQGLEFLIYFQGNSAPDKSGLPSDRFSAERTGGSVSTLTIQRTQQEDSAVYLCASSLTGLAEAFFGQGTRLTVV.

The chain combines TRBV19 with TRBJ2-3, with TRBD2 matching over 12 bases. CDR1 and CDR2 (germline): LNHDA, SQIVND (reference sequence). V shed 4 bases, J shed 8 bases, and the junction held 10 bases outside the gene matches. The CDR3 covers 16 residues. This CDR3 reads CASSTPSSGGAGTQYF. The DNA for the CDR3 is TGTGCCAGTAGTACCCCCTCTAGCGGGGGGGCCGGTACGCAGTATTTT.

Here the CDR3 DNA reads TGTGCCAGCAGCTTAGTGGGTGAACAGGTCCTCAATCAGCCCCAGCATTTT. Its translation is CASSLVGEQVLNQPQHF. The J gene is TRBJ1-5, the V gene TRBV7-8, with D tentatively TRBD1 (5 bases). V gave up 1 base and J gave up 3 bases, with 16 bases separating them. Per germline, CDR1 SGHVS and CDR2 FQNEAQ. There are 17 residues in the CDR3.

The chain recombines TRBV27 with TRBJ2-1; TRBD2 matches 8 bases. V shed 1 base and J 5 bases; nucleotides not matched to a gene: 7. The CDR3 consists of 16 residues. Germline V gene lookup returns CDR1 MNHEY and CDR2 SMNVEV (reference sequence). The CDR3 here is CASSLFGGGPNNEQFF. DNA of the CDR3: TGTGCCAGCAGTTTATTCGGCGGGGGGCCCAACAATGAGCAGTTCTTC.

The chain is built from TRBV19 and TRBJ1-1; D unresolved. The CDR3 consists of 12 residues. CDR1 is LNHDA, CDR2 SQIVND, per germline (reference sequence). Trimming stripped 6 bases from V and 1 base from J, with 6 bases between. CDR3 sequence (DNA): TGTGCCAGTAGGCGGGCGAACACTGAAGCTTTCTTT. It yields the protein CASRRANTEAFF.

V is TRBV30 and J is TRBJ2-1; TRBD2 aligns across 8 bases. CDR3 length: 15 amino acids. Losses at the gene ends were 0 bases for V and 4 bases for J; bases not matched to a gene: 5. From germline, CDR1 is GTSNPN and CDR2 SVGIG (reference sequence). CDR3 nucleotides: TGTGCCTGGAGTGTTGGAGCTAGCGGGTACAATGAGCAGTTCTTC. This sequence encodes CAWSVGASGYNEQFF. Full variable domain (missing parts from reference TRBV30 and TRBJ2-1): SQTIHQWPATLVQPVGSPLSLECTVEGTSNPNLYWYRQAAGRGLQLLFYSVGIGQISSEVPQNLSASRPQDRQFILSSKKLLLSDSGFYLCAWSVGASGYNEQFFGPGTRLTVL.

Regarding this clone: One end of the junction is discordant with germline, which a read error may explain. V and J are TRBV7-3 and TRBJ2-1, with TRBD2 matching 11 bases. The CDR3 contains 13 residues. Germline loops: CDR1 SGHTA, CDR2 FQGTGA. As DNA, the CDR3 is TGTTCCAGCAGAGTTAGCGGGAGGGGTGAGCAGTTCTTC. It encodes CSSRVSGRGEQFF.

The chain employs TRBV30 and TRBJ1-1, with 8 bases identical to TRBD1. The CDR3 runs 15 residues. Unmatched junction bases numbered 4, after V lost 1 base and J lost 0 bases. Per germline, CDR1 GTSNPN and CDR2 SVGIG (reference sequence). The CDR3 is CAWSGGTGLNTEAFF. For the CDR3, the DNA is TGTGCCTGGAGTGGGGGGACAGGTTTGAACACTGAAGCTTTCTTT.

This clone was detected only a few times. The chain joins TRBV13 to TRBJ1-3, with 7 bases identical to TRBD1. V gave up 6 bases and J gave up 2 bases; unmatched junction bases: 7. CDR3 length: 15 amino acids. Per germline, CDR1 PRHDT and CDR2 FYEKMQ (reference sequence). The CDR3, as DNA: TGTGCCAGCAGAGAGGCCGGGACAGCTGGAAACACCATATATTTT. Encoded protein: CASREAGTAGNTIYF.

The chain recombines TRBV7-9 with TRBJ2-1; 9 bases map to TRBD1. Germline lookup yields CDR1 SEHNR and CDR2 FQNEAQ (reference sequence). There are 15 residues in the CDR3. V was clipped by 4 bases and J by 3 bases; unmatched bases: 4. DNA of the CDR3: TGTGCCAGCAGCTGGGGACAGGGCAGCTACAATGAGCAGTTCTTC. Its protein product is CASSWGQGSYNEQFF.

The CDR3 region is CASSLGVNTEAFF. The CDR3 DNA is TGTGCCAGCTCACTCGGAGTGAACACTGAAGCTTTCTTT. The rearrangement uses TRBV18 and TRBJ1-1, with D uncertain. V was shortened by 4 bases and J by 0 bases, with 6 bases between the two germline ends. Per the germline V gene, CDR1 is KGHSH and CDR2 is LQKENI. This CDR3 comprises 13 residues.